The next 3 T cell receptor beta chains were all read from a single sample in a study of beta chain features in type 1 diabetes. Isolated RNA was reverse transcribed in full, so expressed TCRB transcripts were sequenced. Profiled with immunoSEQ multiplex PCR; TCRdb holds only in-frame clones, not every one. The table includes more than 550,000 clones, over 12% detected once. The antigens of these receptors remain unknown. Notes on the study in general: Shorter TCRB CDR3s, moderately but significantly so, were found in Type 1 diabetes patients in all four CD4+ subsets.

Sequencing was carried out using naive CD4+ T cells from blood. The receptors derive from a young man with type 1 diabetes.

This sequence joins TRBV2 and TRBJ2-7, with TRBD2 matching 7 bases. J lost 1 base, V lost 6 bases, and 9 bases had no gene match. Germline values: CDR1 SNHLY, CDR2 FYNNEI. The length of the CDR3 is 15 residues. Here the CDR3 reads CASRDRTRESYEQYF. CDR3 nucleotide sequence: TGTGCCAGCAGAGATCGGACTAGGGAATCCTACGAGCAGTACTTC. Full variable domain (remainder filled in from reference TRBV2 and TRBJ2-7): EPEVTQTPSHQVTQMGQEVILRCVPISNHLYFYWYRQILGQKVEFLVSFYNNEISEKSEIFDDQFSVERPDGSNFTLKIRSTKLEDSAMYFCASRDRTRESYEQYFGPGTRLTVT.

This clone was counted only a few times. Other DNA sequences in the same sample also yield this CDR3. V usage is TRBV7-3 and J usage is TRBJ2-3; D unclear. The CDR3 contains 13 residues. The V end lost 5 bases, the J end lost 1 base, and 7 bases lay between the germline ends. The germline CDR1 and CDR2 sequences are SGHTA and FQGTGA. CDR3 DNA: TGTGCCAGCAGCCCCCCTGGCACAGATACGCAGTATTTT. Encoded protein: CASSPPGTDTQYF.

The chain combines TRBV27 with TRBJ1-4; TRBD1 matches 7 bases. The ends lost 5 bases at V and 2 bases at J; junction bases unmatched: 5. Germline assignment: CDR1 MNHEY and CDR2 SMNVEV (reference sequence). The CDR3 covers 15 residues. CDR3 sequence: CASSAYRGTNEKLFF. The CDR3 DNA sequence: TGTGCCAGCAGTGCCTACAGGGGCACTAATGAAAAACTGTTTTTT.